This is a list of T cell receptor beta chains from one sample in a study of T cell responses to AZD1222 COVID-19 vaccine. Sequencing was performed with immunoSEQ multiplex PCR; in TCRdb, only in-frame clones are kept and a portion is missing. The sample has tens of thousands of clones; 65% to 80% are singletons. The specimen comprised peripheral blood, sampled 28 days after the second AZD1222 dose. The receptors were sampled from an adult who received the AZD1222 COVID-19 vaccine. The CDR3 runs from the conserved cysteine through the conserved F or W. A D gene is named only where the DNA matches it firmly. Size is omitted from some rows. Given values are once, few, many or a class for expanded clones.

D: TRBD1; V: TRBV19; J: TRBJ1-6; size: medium-sized; CDR3: CATQTGDNSPLHF; DNA: TGTGCCACCCAGACAGGGGATAATTCACCCCTCCACTTT
D: NA; V: TRBV27; J: TRBJ2-1; size: NA; CDR3: CASSLGLDPSYNEQFF; DNA: TGTGCCAGCAGTTTGGGTCTCGACCCCTCATACAATGAGCAGTTCTTC
D: TRBD1; V: TRBV18; J: TRBJ1-4; size: NA; CDR3: CASSPWDSLEKLFF; DNA: TGTGCCAGCTCACCATGGGACAGCCTGGAAAAACTGTTTTTT
D: NA; V: TRBV3-1/TRBV3-2; J: TRBJ1-1; size: NA; CDR3: CASSQEIAGNTEAFF; DNA: TGTGCCAGCAGCCAAGAGATTGCAGGCAACACTGAAGCTTTCTTT
D: TRBD1; V: TRBV6-5; J: TRBJ1-4; size: few; CDR3: CASSGQGINEKLFF; DNA: TGTGCCAGCTCAGGACAGGGCATTAATGAAAAACTGTTTTTT
D: NA; V: TRBV28; J: TRBJ1-5; size: NA; CDR3: CASRPLEEREPQHF; DNA: TGTGCCAGCAGGCCTCTTGAGGAAAGGGAGCCCCAGCATTTT
D: NA; V: TRBV3-1/TRBV3-2; J: TRBJ1-1; size: NA; CDR3: CASSPQGPNTEAFF; DNA: TGTGCCAGCAGCCCGCAGGGTCCGAACACTGAAGCTTTCTTT
D: NA; V: TRBV5-8; J: TRBJ1-5; size: NA; CDR3: CASSLDGDPAQPQHF; DNA: TGTGCCAGCAGCTTGGATGGTGACCCTGCGCAGCCCCAGCATTTT
D: NA; V: TRBV6-2/TRBV6-3; J: TRBJ2-3; size: NA; CDR3: CASSDPLGGSTDTQYF; DNA: TGTGCCAGCAGTGACCCCCTAGGGGGAAGCACAGATACGCAGTATTTT
D: NA; V: TRBV30; J: TRBJ2-7; size: once; CDR3: CAWNTGTATYEQYF; DNA: TGTGCCTGGAATACCGGGACGGCGACCTACGAGCAGTACTTC
D: NA; V: TRBV7-9; J: TRBJ1-3; size: NA; CDR3: CASSTSFQGSLWNTIYF; DNA: TGTGCCAGCAGCACCAGCTTTCAGGGGTCTCTATGGAACACCATATATTTT
D: NA; V: TRBV28; J: TRBJ1-4; size: NA; CDR3: CASSFGSNEKLFF; DNA: TGTGCCAGCAGTTTTGGGAGTAATGAAAAACTGTTTTTT
D: NA; V: TRBV28; J: TRBJ2-4; size: NA; CDR3: CASSPLMGVNRENIQYF; DNA: TGTGCCAGCAGTCCGTTGATGGGGGTAAATAGGGAAAACATTCAGTACTTC
D: NA; V: TRBV29-1; J: TRBJ1-2; size: NA; CDR3: CSVATGRSGYTF; DNA: TGCAGCGTTGCGACAGGCCGGAGTGGCTACACCTTC
D: NA; V: TRBV7-6; J: TRBJ2-2; size: NA; CDR3: CASSLAPGTVNTGELFF; DNA: TGTGCCAGCAGCTTAGCGCCCGGGACGGTGAACACCGGGGAGCTGTTTTTT
D: TRBD1; V: TRBV28; J: TRBJ2-7; size: NA; CDR3: CASSRINTGQGVF; DNA: TGTGCCAGCAGCCGCATCAACACGGGACAGGGTGTCTTC
D: NA; V: TRBV19; J: TRBJ2-7; size: once; CDR3: CASSIVKESEQYF; DNA: TGTGCCAGTAGTATTGTTAAGGAATCCGAGCAGTACTTC
D: NA; V: TRBV28; J: TRBJ1-5; size: NA; CDR3: CASSLWGGPQHF; DNA: TGTGCCAGCAGTTTATGGGGGGGGCCCCAGCATTTT
D: TRBD1; V: TRBV7-9; J: TRBJ1-1; size: NA; CDR3: CASSLGTGTEAFF; DNA: TGTGCCAGCAGCTTAGGGACAGGCACTGAAGCTTTCTTT
D: TRBD2; V: TRBV9; J: TRBJ2-5; size: NA; CDR3: CASSVGSSGGTETQYF; DNA: TGTGCCAGCAGCGTAGGAAGTAGCGGGGGGACGGAGACCCAGTACTTC
D: NA; V: TRBV9; J: TRBJ1-1; size: NA; CDR3: CASSVAGRDTEAFF; DNA: TGTGCCAGCAGCGTAGCCGGGAGGGACACTGAAGCTTTCTTT
D: TRBD1; V: TRBV11-2; J: TRBJ2-3; size: NA; CDR3: CASSVDRGTDTQYF; DNA: TGTGCCAGCAGCGTCGACAGGGGGACAGATACGCAGTATTTT
D: TRBD2; V: TRBV28; J: TRBJ2-3; size: NA; CDR3: CASSWSTYGLAGGQDTQYF; DNA: TGTGCCAGCAGTTGGTCGACCTATGGACTAGCGGGGGGGCAAGATACGCAGTATTTT
D: NA; V: TRBV28; J: TRBJ1-1; size: NA; CDR3: CASMQGGTEAFF; DNA: TGTGCCAGCATGCAGGGCGGCACTGAAGCTTTCTTT
D: TRBD1; V: TRBV5-6; J: TRBJ1-6; size: NA; CDR3: CASSRGQGSYNSPLHF; DNA: TGTGCCAGCAGCCGTGGACAGGGTTCCTATAATTCACCCCTCCACTTT
D: NA; V: TRBV5-1; J: TRBJ1-2; size: NA; CDR3: CASSSQNYGYTF; DNA: TGCGCCAGCAGCTCTCAGAACTATGGCTACACCTTC
D: TRBD2; V: TRBV6-2/TRBV6-3; J: TRBJ2-3; size: NA; CDR3: CASSLPSGRRGADTQYF; DNA: TGTGCCAGCAGCCTACCTTCGGGACGGCGGGGGGCAGATACGCAGTATTTT
D: NA; V: TRBV30; J: TRBJ1-2; size: NA; CDR3: CAWSGGRRSYGYTF; DNA: TGTGCCTGGAGTGGGGGACGTAGATCCTATGGCTACACCTTC
D: NA; V: TRBV6-1; J: TRBJ1-1; size: NA; CDR3: CASSEVGREAFF; DNA: TGTGCCAGCAGTGAAGTCGGGCGTGAAGCTTTCTTT
D: TRBD1; V: TRBV11-2; J: TRBJ2-7; size: NA; CDR3: CASSPGQPHEQYF; DNA: TGTGCCAGCAGCCCGGGACAGCCCCACGAGCAGTACTTC
D: NA; V: TRBV2; J: TRBJ1-2; size: NA; CDR3: CASSEPVDTYGYTF; DNA: TGTGCCAGCAGCGAACCAGTAGACACGTATGGCTACACCTTC
D: NA; V: TRBV6-5; J: TRBJ1-2; size: NA; CDR3: CASSYVDRFSLTF; DNA: TGTGCCAGCAGTTACGTGGACAGATTCTCTCTCACCTTC
D: TRBD1; V: TRBV5-6; J: TRBJ2-2; size: NA; CDR3: CASSRDRGVLFF; DNA: TGTGCCAGCAGCCGCGACAGGGGAGTGCTGTTTTTT
D: NA; V: TRBV28; J: TRBJ2-2; size: NA; CDR3: CASLEGRDRSSGELFF; DNA: TGTGCCAGCCTCGAGGGGCGGGATCGATCGTCCGGGGAGCTGTTTTTT
D: NA; V: TRBV19; J: TRBJ1-5; size: NA; CDR3: CASSIGTINQPQHF; DNA: TGTGCCAGTAGTATAGGGACCATTAATCAGCCCCAGCATTTT
D: TRBD1; V: TRBV7-6; J: TRBJ2-1; size: NA; CDR3: CASSLVDRGNEQFF; DNA: TGTGCCAGCAGCTTAGTGGACAGGGGGAATGAGCAGTTCTTC
D: NA; V: TRBV5-6; J: TRBJ1-6; size: NA; CDR3: CASSLFDSPLHF; DNA: TGTGCCAGCAGCTTGTTCGATTCACCCCTCCACTTT
D: NA; V: TRBV11-3; J: TRBJ2-3; size: NA; CDR3: CASSSGGGPDTQYF; DNA: TGTGCCAGCAGCTCAGGAGGGGGTCCAGATACGCAGTATTTT
D: TRBD1; V: TRBV11-2; J: TRBJ1-1; size: NA; CDR3: CASSSYLQGTEAFF; DNA: TGTGCCAGCAGCTCTTATCTACAGGGGACTGAAGCTTTCTTT
D: NA; V: TRBV9; J: TRBJ2-3; size: NA; CDR3: CASSVGQGHTDTQYF; DNA: TGTGCCAGCAGCGTAGGGCAGGGTCACACAGATACGCAGTATTTT
D: TRBD2; V: TRBV6-5; J: TRBJ2-7; size: NA; CDR3: CASKAGEPYEQYF; DNA: TGTGCCAGCAAAGCGGGGGAACCCTACGAGCAGTACTTC
D: NA; V: TRBV28; J: TRBJ1-2; size: NA; CDR3: CASSTVNYGYTF; DNA: TGTGCCAGCAGCACAGTCAACTATGGCTACACCTTC
D: NA; V: TRBV30; J: TRBJ1-6; size: NA; CDR3: CAWSGQTPNSPLHF; DNA: TGTGCCTGGAGTGGGCAGACTCCCAATTCACCCCTCCACTTT
D: NA; V: TRBV24-1; J: TRBJ1-4; size: few; CDR3: CATSERGGEKLFF; DNA: TGTGCCACCAGCGAGCGGGGCGGTGAAAAACTGTTTTTT
D: TRBD1; V: TRBV7-2; J: TRBJ1-4; size: NA; CDR3: CASSSGTGGFEKLFF; DNA: TGTGCCAGCAGTTCGGGGACAGGGGGCTTTGAAAAACTGTTTTTT
D: TRBD1; V: TRBV6-5; J: TRBJ1-4; size: NA; CDR3: CASSLVLGQEGKLFF; DNA: TGTGCCAGCAGCCTGGTCCTGGGACAGGAAGGAAAACTGTTTTTT
D: TRBD1; V: TRBV4-3; J: TRBJ2-3; size: once; CDR3: CASSQGSGQGTDTQYF; DNA: TGCGCCAGCAGCCAAGGATCAGGACAGGGTACAGATACGCAGTATTTT
D: NA; V: TRBV9; J: TRBJ2-2; size: NA; CDR3: CASSGPEGRVDTGELFF; DNA: TGTGCCAGCAGCGGGCCGGAGGGAAGGGTGGACACCGGGGAGCTGTTTTTT
D: TRBD2; V: TRBV4-3; J: TRBJ2-1; size: few; CDR3: CASSQGGGFGYNEQFF; DNA: TGCGCCAGCAGCCAAGGGGGGGGATTCGGCTACAATGAGCAGTTCTTC
D: NA; V: TRBV9; J: TRBJ1-2; size: NA; CDR3: CASSVDSRTSGYTF; DNA: TGTGCCAGCAGCGTAGACTCCCGAACATCGGGCTACACCTTC
D: TRBD2; V: TRBV7-9; J: TRBJ2-5; size: once; CDR3: CAPGWGGETQYF; DNA: TGTGCCCCGGGATGGGGGGGTGAGACCCAGTACTTC
D: NA; V: TRBV30; J: TRBJ1-2; size: few; CDR3: CAWSAGLYGYTF; DNA: TGTGCCTGGAGTGCGGGTCTCTATGGCTACACCTTC
D: NA; V: TRBV6-2/TRBV6-3; J: TRBJ1-2; size: NA; CDR3: CASSPIQGSPADGYTF; DNA: TGTGCCAGCAGCCCGATACAGGGCTCCCCCGCGGATGGCTACACCTTC
D: NA; V: TRBV11-2; J: TRBJ1-1; size: NA; CDR3: CASSTGTVNTEAFF; DNA: TGTGCCAGCAGCACCGGGACGGTGAACACTGAAGCTTTCTTT
D: TRBD1; V: TRBV18; J: TRBJ2-1; size: NA; CDR3: CASSVRTGSDEQFF; DNA: TGTGCCAGCTCAGTCCGGACAGGCTCGGATGAGCAGTTCTTC
D: TRBD1; V: TRBV5-1; J: TRBJ2-7; size: NA; CDR3: CASSLPGQGYEQYF; DNA: TGCGCCAGCAGCCTTCCGGGACAGGGCTACGAGCAGTACTTC
D: TRBD1; V: TRBV19; J: TRBJ1-1; size: NA; CDR3: CASSSSGTGGTEAFF; DNA: TGTGCCAGTAGCTCCTCCGGGACAGGGGGAACTGAAGCTTTCTTT